A single TCR beta chain is shown here with its context. Sequenced by immunoSEQ multiplex PCR; TCRdb stores in-frame clones only, minus some. This table holds under 700,000 clones, approximately 80% found once. This specimen belongs to a study of shared T cell receptors in the human thymus. Germline CDR1 MDHEN, CDR2 SYDVKM. After removal of 4 bases from V and 0 bases from J, the junction contained 5 bases not matched to a gene. The CDR3 length is 15 residues. This same sample was also taken into another study, of human thymus T cells. In that study: Donation came from healthy Finnish infants having corrective surgery for congenital heart defects. In corrective heart surgery, resections were taken, and these provided the thymus tissue.

This TCR came from a boy younger than two with a congenital heart defect. The chain has TRBV28 and TRBJ1-1; 7 nucleotides agree with TRBD1. Sequencing was performed on thymocytes. CDR3 sequence reads: CASSSTGQMNTEAFF. CDR3 coding DNA: TGTGCCAGCAGTTCTACGGGACAGATGAACACTGAAGCTTTCTTT.